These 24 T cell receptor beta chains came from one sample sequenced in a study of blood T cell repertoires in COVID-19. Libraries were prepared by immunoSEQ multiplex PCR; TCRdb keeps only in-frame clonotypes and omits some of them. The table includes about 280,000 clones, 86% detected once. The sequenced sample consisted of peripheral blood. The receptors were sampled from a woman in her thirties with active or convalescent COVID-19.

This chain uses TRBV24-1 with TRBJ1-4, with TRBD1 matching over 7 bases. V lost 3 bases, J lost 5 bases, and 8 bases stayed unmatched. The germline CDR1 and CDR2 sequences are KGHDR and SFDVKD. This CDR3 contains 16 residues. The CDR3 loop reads CATSDPRQGGNEKLFF. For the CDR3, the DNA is TGTGCCACCAGTGATCCGCGACAGGGTGGGAATGAAAAACTGTTTTTT.

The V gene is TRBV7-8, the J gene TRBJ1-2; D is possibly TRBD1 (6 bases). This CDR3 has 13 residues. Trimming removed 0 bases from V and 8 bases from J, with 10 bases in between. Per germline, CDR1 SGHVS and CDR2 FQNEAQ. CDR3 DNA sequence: TGTGCCAGCAGCTTAGCGGGGGCCAGGGGCTACACCTTC. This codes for CASSLAGARGYTF. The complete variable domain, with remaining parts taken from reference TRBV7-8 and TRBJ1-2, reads GAGVSQSPRYKVAKRGQDVALRCDPISGHVSLFWYQQALGQGPEFLTYFQNEAQLDKSGLPSDRFFAERPEGSVSTLKIQRTQQEDSAVYLCASSLAGARGYTFGSGTRLTVV.

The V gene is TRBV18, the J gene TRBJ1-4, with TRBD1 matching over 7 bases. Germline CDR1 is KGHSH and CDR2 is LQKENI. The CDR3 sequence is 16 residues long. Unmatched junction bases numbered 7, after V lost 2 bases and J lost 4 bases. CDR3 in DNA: TGTGCCAGCTCACCAGGTCCGGGACAGTTTAATGAAAAACTGTTTTTT. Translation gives CASSPGPGQFNEKLFF.

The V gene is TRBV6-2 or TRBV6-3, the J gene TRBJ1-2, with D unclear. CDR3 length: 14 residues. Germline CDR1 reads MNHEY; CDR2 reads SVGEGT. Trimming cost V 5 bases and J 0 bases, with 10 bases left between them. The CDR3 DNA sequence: TGTGCCAGCAGTCTATCGGTAGCTAACTATGGCTACACCTTC. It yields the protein CASSLSVANYGYTF.

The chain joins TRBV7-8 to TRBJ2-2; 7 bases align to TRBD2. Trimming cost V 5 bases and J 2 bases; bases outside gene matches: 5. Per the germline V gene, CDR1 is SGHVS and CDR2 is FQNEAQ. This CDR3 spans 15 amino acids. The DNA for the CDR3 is TGTGCCAGCAGCGCCGGGACTATTAACACCGGGGAGCTGTTTTTT. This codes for CASSAGTINTGELFF.

The CDR3 reads CASSPSTGLVRSPLHF. DNA of the CDR3: TGTGCCAGCTCACCATCGACAGGGCTAGTGCGCTCACCCCTCCACTTT. The chain couples TRBV18 to TRBJ1-6; 7 nucleotides align to TRBD1. With V trimmed by 2 bases and J by 10 bases, 11 bases remained unmatched. Germline V gene lookup returns CDR1 KGHSH and CDR2 LQKENI. The CDR3 length is 16 residues. The full variable domain, with the rest looked up from reference TRBV18 and TRBJ1-6, is NAGVMQNPRHLVRRRGQEARLRCSPMKGHSHVYWYRQLPEEGLKFMVYLQKENIIDESGMPKERFSAEFPKEGPSILRIQQVVRGDSAAYFCASSPSTGLVRSPLHFGNGTRLTVT.

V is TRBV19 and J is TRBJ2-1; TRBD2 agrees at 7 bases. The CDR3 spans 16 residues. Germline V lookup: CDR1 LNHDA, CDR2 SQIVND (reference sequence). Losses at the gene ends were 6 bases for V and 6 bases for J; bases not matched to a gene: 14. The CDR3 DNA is TGTGCCAGTAGCCCCCAACTAGCGCTTAGGATCAATGAGCAGTTCTTC. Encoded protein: CASSPQLALRINEQFF. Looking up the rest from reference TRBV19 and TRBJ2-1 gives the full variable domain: DGGITQSPKYLFRKEGQNVTLSCEQNLNHDAMYWYRQDPGQGLRLIYYSQIVNDFQKGDIAEGYSVSREKKESFPLTVTSAQKNPTAFYLCASSPQLALRINEQFFGPGTRLTVL.

The CDR3 DNA sequence: TGTGCCAGCAGTTACTCTTGGACAGGTGTGAACACTGAAGCTTTCTTT. Residues: CASSYSWTGVNTEAFF. The genes are TRBV6-5 and TRBJ1-1, with 7 bases aligning to TRBD1. Looked up from germline, CDR1 is MNHEY and CDR2 is SVGAGI. CDR3 length: 16 amino acids. Losses at the gene ends were 0 bases for V and 0 bases for J; bases not matched to a gene: 4.

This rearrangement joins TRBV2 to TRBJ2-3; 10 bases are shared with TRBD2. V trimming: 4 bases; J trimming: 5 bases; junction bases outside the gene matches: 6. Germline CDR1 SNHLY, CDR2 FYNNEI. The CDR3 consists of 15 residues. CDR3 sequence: CASSVSGGAVDTQYF. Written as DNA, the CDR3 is TGTGCCAGCAGTGTAAGCGGGGGGGCCGTAGATACGCAGTATTTT.

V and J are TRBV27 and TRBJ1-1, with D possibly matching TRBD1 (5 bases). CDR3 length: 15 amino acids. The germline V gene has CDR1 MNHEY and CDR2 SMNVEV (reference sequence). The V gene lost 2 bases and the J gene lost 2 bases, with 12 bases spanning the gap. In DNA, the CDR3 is TGTGCCAGCAGTTTACGGGCGACAGTAAACACTGAAGCTTTCTTT. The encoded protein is CASSLRATVNTEAFF.

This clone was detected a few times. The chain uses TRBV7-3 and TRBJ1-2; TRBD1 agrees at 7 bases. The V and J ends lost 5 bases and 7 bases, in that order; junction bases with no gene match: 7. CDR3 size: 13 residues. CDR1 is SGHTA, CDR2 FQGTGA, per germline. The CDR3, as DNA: TGTGCCAGCAGCCCGGGACAGCTGGGTGGCTACACCTTC. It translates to CASSPGQLGGYTF.

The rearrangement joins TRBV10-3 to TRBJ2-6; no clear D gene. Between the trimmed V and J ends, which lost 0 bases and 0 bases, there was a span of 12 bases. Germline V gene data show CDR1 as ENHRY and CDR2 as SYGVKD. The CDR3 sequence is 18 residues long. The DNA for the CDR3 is TGTGCCATCAGTGAGTCAATAGGCAGCGTCTCTGGGGCCAACGTCCTGACTTTC. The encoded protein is CAISESIGSVSGANVLTF.

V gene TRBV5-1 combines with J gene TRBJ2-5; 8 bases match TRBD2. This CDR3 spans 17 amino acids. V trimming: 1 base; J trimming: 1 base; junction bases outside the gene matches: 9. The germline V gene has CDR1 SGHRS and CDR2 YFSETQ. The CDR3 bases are TGCGCCAGCAGCTTGTCCCCTGCGGGGGGCCGCCAAGAGACCCAGTACTTC. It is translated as CASSLSPAGGRQETQYF.

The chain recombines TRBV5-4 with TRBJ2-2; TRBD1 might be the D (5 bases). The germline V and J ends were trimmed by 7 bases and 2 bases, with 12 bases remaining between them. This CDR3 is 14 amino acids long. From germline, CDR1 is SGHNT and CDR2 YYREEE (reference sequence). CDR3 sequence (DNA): TGTGCCAGCCAGTTTAGGGGAAACACCGGGGAGCTGTTTTTT. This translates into CASQFRGNTGELFF.

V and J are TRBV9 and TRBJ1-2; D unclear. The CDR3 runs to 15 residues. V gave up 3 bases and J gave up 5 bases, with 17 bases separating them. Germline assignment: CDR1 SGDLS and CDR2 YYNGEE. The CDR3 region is CASSAELTTLYGYTF. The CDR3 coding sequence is TGTGCCAGCAGCGCGGAACTGACTACCCTTTATGGCTACACCTTC. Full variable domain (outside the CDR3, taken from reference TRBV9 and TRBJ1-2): DSGVTQTPKHLITATGQRVTLRCSPRSGDLSVYWYQQSLDQGLQFLIQYYNGEERAKGNILERFSAQQFPDLHSELNLSSLELGDSALYFCASSAELTTLYGYTFGSGTRLTVV.

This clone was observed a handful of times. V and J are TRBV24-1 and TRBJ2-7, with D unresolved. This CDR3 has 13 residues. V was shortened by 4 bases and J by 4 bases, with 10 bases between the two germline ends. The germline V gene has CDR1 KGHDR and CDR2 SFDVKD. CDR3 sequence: CATSDSHKYEQYF. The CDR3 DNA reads TGTGCCACCAGTGACTCACACAAATACGAGCAGTACTTC.

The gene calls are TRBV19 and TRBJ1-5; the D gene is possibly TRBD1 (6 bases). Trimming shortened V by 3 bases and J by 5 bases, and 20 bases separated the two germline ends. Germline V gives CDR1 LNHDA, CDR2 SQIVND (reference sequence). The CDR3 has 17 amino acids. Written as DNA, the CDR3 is TGTGCCAGTAGTATTATTTTTCGGGGGGGCTCCGATCAGCCCCAGCATTTT. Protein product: CASSIIFRGGSDQPQHF.

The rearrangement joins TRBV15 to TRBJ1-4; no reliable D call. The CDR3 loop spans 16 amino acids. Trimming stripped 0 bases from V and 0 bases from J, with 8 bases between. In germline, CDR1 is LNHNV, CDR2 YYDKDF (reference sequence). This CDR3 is CATSRDRTATNEKLFF. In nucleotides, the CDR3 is TGTGCCACCAGCAGAGATCGAACTGCAACTAATGAAAAACTGTTTTTT.

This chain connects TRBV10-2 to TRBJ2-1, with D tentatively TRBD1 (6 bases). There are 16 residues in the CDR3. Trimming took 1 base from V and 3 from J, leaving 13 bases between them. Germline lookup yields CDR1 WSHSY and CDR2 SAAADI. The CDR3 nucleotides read TGCGCCAGCAGTGAGTGGGGGCAGGGAAGCTACAATGAGCAGTTCTTC. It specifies CASSEWGQGSYNEQFF.

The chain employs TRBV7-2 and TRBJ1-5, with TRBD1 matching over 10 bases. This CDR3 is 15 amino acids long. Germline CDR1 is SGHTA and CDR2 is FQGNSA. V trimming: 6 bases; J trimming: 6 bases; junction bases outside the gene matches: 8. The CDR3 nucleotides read TGTGCCAGCAGGCAGACAGGGGGCGTGGGTCAGCCCCAGCATTTT. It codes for CASRQTGGVGQPQHF.

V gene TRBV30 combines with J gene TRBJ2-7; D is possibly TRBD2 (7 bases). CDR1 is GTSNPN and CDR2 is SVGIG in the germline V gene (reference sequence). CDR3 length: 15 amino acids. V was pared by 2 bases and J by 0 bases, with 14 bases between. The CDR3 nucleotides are TGTGCCTGGAGTCGGGGGGCGCCATACTCCTACGAGCAGTACTTC. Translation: CAWSRGAPYSYEQYF.

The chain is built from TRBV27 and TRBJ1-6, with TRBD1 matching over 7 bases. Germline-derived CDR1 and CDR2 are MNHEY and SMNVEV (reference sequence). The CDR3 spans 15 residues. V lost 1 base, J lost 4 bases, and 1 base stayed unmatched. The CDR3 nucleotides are TGTGCCAGCAGTTTATTCAGGGGGTATAATTCACCCCTCCACTTT. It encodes CASSLFRGYNSPLHF.

The CDR3 sequence: CASSLTGQGGSGANVLTF. The CDR3 DNA reads TGTGCCAGCAGCTTAACGGGACAGGGAGGCTCTGGGGCCAACGTCCTGACTTTC. The chain employs TRBV7-3 and TRBJ2-6; 9 nucleotides align to TRBD1. CDR3 length: 18 residues. In germline, CDR1 is SGHTA, CDR2 FQGTGA. With V trimmed by 0 bases and J by 0 bases, 3 bases remained unmatched.

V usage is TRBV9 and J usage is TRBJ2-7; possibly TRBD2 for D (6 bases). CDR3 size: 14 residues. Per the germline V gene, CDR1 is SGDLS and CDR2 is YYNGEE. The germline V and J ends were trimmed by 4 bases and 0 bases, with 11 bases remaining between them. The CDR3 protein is CASSLRDFSYEQYF. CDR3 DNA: TGTGCCAGCAGCTTACGGGACTTCTCCTACGAGCAGTACTTC.